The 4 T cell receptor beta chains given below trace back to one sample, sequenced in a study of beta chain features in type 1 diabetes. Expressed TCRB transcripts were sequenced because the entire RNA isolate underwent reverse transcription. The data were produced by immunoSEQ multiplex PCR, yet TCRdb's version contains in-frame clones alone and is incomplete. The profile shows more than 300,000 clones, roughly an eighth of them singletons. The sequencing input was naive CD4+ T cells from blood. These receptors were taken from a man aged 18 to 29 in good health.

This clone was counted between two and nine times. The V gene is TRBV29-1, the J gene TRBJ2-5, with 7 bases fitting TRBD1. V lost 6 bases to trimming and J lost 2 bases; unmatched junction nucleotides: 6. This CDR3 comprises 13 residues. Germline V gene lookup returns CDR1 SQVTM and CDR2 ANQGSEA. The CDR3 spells CSVAGTAQETQYF. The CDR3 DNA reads TGCAGCGTGGCAGGGACAGCGCAAGAGACCCAGTACTTC.

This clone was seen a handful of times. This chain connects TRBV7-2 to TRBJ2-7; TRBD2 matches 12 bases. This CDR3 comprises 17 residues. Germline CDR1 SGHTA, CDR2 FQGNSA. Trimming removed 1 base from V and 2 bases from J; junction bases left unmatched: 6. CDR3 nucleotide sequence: TGTGCCAGCAGCTTAGTGACTAGCGGGAGATCCCCCTACGAGCAGTACTTC. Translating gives CASSLVTSGRSPYEQYF.

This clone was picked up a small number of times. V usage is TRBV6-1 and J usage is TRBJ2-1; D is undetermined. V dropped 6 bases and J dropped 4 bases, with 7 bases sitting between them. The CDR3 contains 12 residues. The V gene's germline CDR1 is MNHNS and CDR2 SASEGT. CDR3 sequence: CASRKEYNEQFF. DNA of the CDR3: TGTGCCAGCAGGAAAGAGTACAATGAGCAGTTCTTC.

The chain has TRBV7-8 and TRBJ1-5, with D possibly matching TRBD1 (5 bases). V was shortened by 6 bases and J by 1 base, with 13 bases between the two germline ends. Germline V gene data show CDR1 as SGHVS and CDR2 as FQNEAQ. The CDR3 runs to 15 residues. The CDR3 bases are TGTGCCAGCAGACCAGGCAGGGTCAGCAATCAGCCCCAGCATTTT. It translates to CASRPGRVSNQPQHF.